Listed below are T cell receptor beta chains from one sample, sequenced in a study of shared clonotypes between healthy human individuals. Libraries were prepared by immunoSEQ multiplex PCR; TCRdb keeps only in-frame clonotypes and omits some of them. Of over a million clones in the sample, approximately 98% were seen once. The sequenced material came from naive CD4+ T cells sorted from blood. These receptors were obtained from a man aged 25-45 years in good health. Each CDR3 is given without its conserved first and last residue. D genes are given only for firm matches.

d_gene,j_gene,v_gene,CDR3aa
TRBD1,TRBJ1-2,TRBV7-9,ASSPGTGLYGYT
TRBD2,TRBJ2-7,TRBV5-1,ASSSGVGGGRFEQY
NA,TRBJ2-3,TRBV10-1,ASSGVRGRSDTQY
NA,TRBJ2-1,TRBV5-1,ASSSSAVPRDNEQF
NA,TRBJ2-5,TRBV5-1,ASSWGLGDLQETQY
NA,TRBJ1-2,TRBV6-5,ASSYGLGPSSGYT
NA,TRBJ2-7,TRBV28,ASSLLGTLISYEQY
NA,TRBJ2-3,TRBV11-2,ASSLVRLRDTQY
NA,TRBJ1-1,TRBV18,ASSGGRTEAF
NA,TRBJ2-3,TRBV18,ASSRMGAVGPDTQY
NA,TRBJ1-5,TRBV6-1,ASSEAVVYQPQH
TRBD1,TRBJ1-1,TRBV5-1,ASSSGTGGAEAF
NA,TRBJ2-2,TRBV2,ASSTTGLGGELF
NA,TRBJ2-7,TRBV5-1,ASSREPGYQYEQY
TRBD1,TRBJ1-4,TRBV30,AWRPLGDRTNEKLF
NA,TRBJ1-1,TRBV2,ASSSGTPWVAF
TRBD1,TRBJ2-7,TRBV9,ASSVRGGAPTYEQY
NA,TRBJ1-5,TRBV28,ASSFSQPQH
TRBD2,TRBJ2-1,TRBV7-6,ASSLDDPFLADHNEQF
NA,TRBJ1-1,TRBV10-2,ASSEPGAEAF
TRBD2,TRBJ2-1,TRBV7-6,ASSLGLAGGRSSYNEQF
NA,TRBJ2-1,TRBV11-2,ASSSGTHSYNEQF
NA,TRBJ2-7,TRBV6-6,ASSFQVGEQY
NA,TRBJ1-1,TRBV19,ASSQEGGGTEAF
TRBD1,TRBJ1-1,TRBV7-9,ASSLGQAGGTEAF
NA,TRBJ1-5,TRBV28,ASSLGGAAGYQPQH
NA,TRBJ2-1,TRBV6-4,ASSDEAPSSYNEQF
NA,TRBJ2-3,TRBV27,ASSFGDTQY
NA,TRBJ1-1,TRBV7-3,ASSSRPGTEAF
NA,TRBJ2-2,TRBV11-1,ASSPWGGRANTGELF
NA,TRBJ1-5,TRBV28,ASRQGPRERPQH
TRBD2,TRBJ2-7,TRBV28,ASRPSGTYEQY
TRBD2,TRBJ2-1,TRBV5-4,ASRTGTSGSREQF
NA,TRBJ1-2,TRBV5-4,ASSFGYGYT
NA,TRBJ2-7,TRBV7-5,ASPPGQGIDEQY
TRBD1,TRBJ2-2,TRBV5-4,ASSLVRGQNTGELF
NA,TRBJ2-1,TRBV28,ASSWADNNEQF
NA,TRBJ2-7,TRBV6-1,ASSEFNPGPFYEQY
NA,TRBJ1-1,TRBV4-1,ASSQVSSNTEAF